This T cell receptor beta chain was retrieved from a study of tumor-infiltrating lymphocytes in primary liver carcinoma. The wider study: Every sample contained roughly 3.65 to 8 million productive TCRbeta reads, and these numbers were similar from one tissue type to another.

The source material, about 17-31 mg of unsorted bulk tissue, was used to co-extract RNA and DNA. Study conclusions and caveats: Overlap between tumor regions exceeded overlap of tumor with adjacent tissue or blood.

Germline values: CDR1 SGHAT, CDR2 FQNNGV. The CDR3 has 16 amino acids. V lost 4 bases to trimming and J lost 8 bases; unmatched junction nucleotides: 13. The authors made TCR beta cDNA from 400 to 550 ng total RNA with a constant-region primer. Construction of TCR beta libraries relied on three successive nested multiplex PCR rounds employing slightly modified ARM-PCR. The first two PCR rounds, around 10 cycles each, used TRBV1-TRBV30 forward primers and a C-beta reverse primer. Using its own MiXCR run on the multiplex PCR reads, TCRdb lists one record per CDR3 protein. Of 40,000 to 60,000 distinct CDR3 sequences in the sample, about three quarters were seen once. With regard to this clonotype: The antigen is unknown.

The source is a middle-aged man with primary liver carcinoma and hepatitis B virus infection. The specimen was liver tumor tissue from sampling region 3. This sample's subset: tumor region T3, left-lateral pole. This chain connects TRBV11-2 to TRBJ2-1; 8 bases align to TRBD2. CDR3 protein: CASSSRPCGRIHEQFF. In nucleotides, the CDR3 is TGTGCCAGCAGCTCGCGCCCCTGCGGGAGGATCCATGAGCAGTTCTTC.